This T cell receptor (beta chain) emerged from a study of blood T cells in healthy people across ages. In regard to this clonotype: Its antigen remains unidentified. A much larger clonotype is one base distant, so this may be a read error.

Collection of roughly 10 milliliters of peripheral blood was performed for each donor. Whole-study results and caveats: More naive CD4+ cells and higher diversity were found in long-lived than in aged donors.

From germline, CDR1 is DFQATT and CDR2 SNEGSKA (reference sequence). This CDR3 region has 15 residues. The use of a sample-barcoded 5' primer and a J-beta primer mix characterized a second PCR of about 7 to 12 cycles. TCRdb used MiXCR to reprocess the 5' RACE reads, holding one entry per CDR3 protein. The sample shows about 1.7 million distinct CDR3 sequences, 25% to 30% of them seen only once. This receptor was obtained from a woman in her 30s in good health. The sample consisted of blood. The chain joins TRBV20-1 to TRBJ2-1; the match to TRBD2 covers 7 bases. CDR3 sequence reads: CSAKGLVSTYHEQFF. CDR3 bases: TGCAGTGCCAAAGGACTAGTCTCGACCTACCATGAGCAGTTCTTC.